This T cell receptor (beta chain) emerged from a study of T cells in women clearing cervical HPV infection (dated by TCRdb to between 2017 and 2018). General notes on the study: Cases were 25 women with histologically confirmed HPV16-related CIN3 or worse, including a couple of invasive cancers. Cases had a median age of 34 years and controls had a median age of approximately 37, with no significant differences in baseline characteristics. As quality controls, five blinded duplicates were added to each group, bringing the total to approximately 60 samples made up of around 50 participants and some 10 replicates. Cases and controls were matched on age within five years and on year of sample collection. The exploratory proof-of-principle case-control study was nested within the Guanacaste HPV Natural History Study in Costa Rica and compared TCR repertoires across cervical HPV16 outcomes. Blood from cases was collected at the visit where the lesion was first found, while blood from controls was collected once the infection could no longer be detected. Because only a few women had HLA typing data, the possibility that HLA type acted as a confounder could not be ruled out. The controls were some 23 women whose single incident HPV16 infection cleared within 12 months with no development of precancer or cancer. The parent cohort enrolled around 10,000 women aged 18 or older in Guanacaste, Costa Rica, during about 1993 to 1995 and followed them for less than 8 years. Among cases, blood sampling occurred a median of 149 days after lesion detection, with an interquartile range of 90 to 200 days. What the work shows at the level of the full study, not this receptor alone: T-cell numbers per sample were unknown, so richness differences could reflect varying T-cell content rather than repertoire biology. Cases were distinguished from controls with an estimated AUC of about 0.78 by random forest classifiers combining richness and V gene abundances. Significantly higher TCR repertoire richness was observed in CIN3+ cases than in controls across sequencing depths, whereas no difference in evenness was found. The cross-sectional design could not show whether associations preceded infection or resulted from it; effector/memory subsets and HPV-specific T cells were not isolated.

Every participant had a single incident cervical HPV16 infection, and prevalent HPV16 infections were excluded. Cervical HPV DNA was detected by MY09/MY11 PCR, and genotyping was performed by dot-blot hybridization. Fifteen mL of heparinized blood were centrifuged, and the buffy coat was split into aliquots, frozen at -30 degrees C, and then kept at -80 degrees C. QIAGEN kits were used to extract genomic DNA from buffy coat specimens. Regarding this clone: Its antigen remains unidentified.

The immunoSEQ assay used multiplex PCR to amplify TCR beta CDR3 regions from an average of approximately 1,100 ng of genomic DNA per sample. The assay corrected primer bias using a complete synthetic TCR repertoire to establish an amplification baseline. Amplicons were sequenced on the Illumina platform. The original pipeline was this. Sequences were error-corrected by clustering with frequency ratios and a modified nearest-neighbor algorithm, then analyzed in the immunoSEQ Analyzer with IMGT gene definitions. At each rarefaction depth, TCR richness and evenness were averaged across 20 rarefaction repeats, and any sample with fewer sequences than the depth was left out. Relative abundances of V, D and J genes were compared between groups using Wilcoxon rank sum tests, with FDR correction applied. Blinded duplicates gave an intraclass correlation of about 96% for TCR richness and an average of roughly 76% across 66 gene segments. TCRdb carries this immuneACCESS record with in-frame sequences only. Its versions omit some clonotypes, under half of them owing to an unresolved V gene in the studies checked, with the rest unexplained. V and J calls and clone size follow that table, whereas D and trimming were derived from the DNA. The sample has about 19,000 clones on record. The top ten clonotypes cover about a sixth of the sample.

Sequences were obtained from blood buffy coat. This receptor was taken from a woman between 18 and 69 years old with a cervical HPV16 infection that either progressed to CIN3+ or cleared (not recorded which).

The sequenced part of the CDR3 DNA is TGCAGTGCCCCGGTCGGGGGAAGGGTGAACACC. This is translated as CSAPVGGRVNT. The entire CDR3 sequence reads CSAPVGGRVNTIYF. The sequence joins TRBV20-1 to TRBJ1-3; TRBD1 is perhaps the D gene, given 5 matching bases. The read stops 3 residues short of the end of the CDR3; the missing end is completed from the germline J gene. Trimming at the junction amounts to 6 bases on V and 7 bases on J, and the germline ends lie 19 bases apart. CDR1 and CDR2 (DFQATT, SNEGSKA) derive from the germline V gene (reference sequence). The cysteine opens and the phenylalanine closes a CDR3 of 14 amino acids. The DNA shown is the part of the CDR3 that was read: 33 bases, in frame from base 1.